This passage covers 17 T cell receptor beta chains from one sample sequenced in a study of blood T cell repertoires in COVID-19. Produced via immunoSEQ multiplex PCR; TCRdb's table is partial and in-frame only. The sample lists 25,000 to 35,000 clones; around 90% were seen once. Sequences were obtained from peripheral blood. The receptors shown here come from a human donor with active COVID-19. The donor label of this sample is uncertain.

The rearrangement links TRBV10-2 to TRBJ2-7; D is unresolved. Per the germline V gene, CDR1 is WSHSY and CDR2 is SAAADI. CDR3 length: 11 residues. V was cut by 3 bases and J by 3 bases, with 3 bases left in between. The CDR3 sequence: CASSDGYEQYF. CDR3 nucleotides: TGCGCCAGCAGTGACGGCTACGAGCAGTACTTC.

The chain is built from TRBV7-2 and TRBJ2-4, with a tentative D call TRBD1 (6 bases). V shed 1 base and J shed 0 bases, with 10 bases lying between them. Germline V gives CDR1 SGHTA, CDR2 FQGNSA. This CDR3 contains 16 residues. In DNA form, the CDR3 reads TGTGCCAGCAGCTTAGGGGGGACACTAGCCAAAAACATTCAGTACTTC. Translating it yields CASSLGGTLAKNIQYF.

The J gene is TRBJ1-3, the V gene TRBV7-2, with no clear D. The germline V and J ends were trimmed by 5 bases and 0 bases, with 14 bases remaining between them. CDR1 and CDR2 from the germline V gene are SGHTA and FQGNSA. The CDR3 is 16 residues long. The CDR3 sequence: CASSPSGGPSGNTIYF. The CDR3 nucleotides are TGTGCCAGCAGCCCCTCGGGAGGGCCCTCTGGAAACACCATATATTTT.

The chain couples TRBV28 to TRBJ2-7, with TRBD1 matching over 8 bases. The CDR3 length is 14 residues. The J segment lost 2 bases and the V segment lost 6 bases, leaving 6 bases of the junction unmatched. Germline V gene data show CDR1 as MDHEN and CDR2 as SYDVKM. The CDR3 is CASRTGQGPYEQYF. CDR3 in DNA: TGTGCCAGCAGAACCGGACAGGGACCCTACGAGCAGTACTTC.

This chain links TRBV4-3 with TRBJ2-5, with a tentative D call TRBD2 (5 bases). CDR3 size: 14 residues. CDR1 is LGHNA, CDR2 YSLEER, per germline. The V and J ends lost 0 bases and 5 bases respectively, with 10 bases between them. CDR3 loop: CASSQDDYHETQYF. CDR3 coding DNA: TGCGCCAGCAGCCAAGATGACTATCACGAGACCCAGTACTTC.

The V and J genes are TRBV5-6 and TRBJ2-7; 7 nucleotides agree with TRBD1. Unmatched junction bases numbered 4, after V lost 2 bases and J lost 2 bases. The germline CDR1 and CDR2 sequences are SGHDT and YYEEEE. The CDR3 extends over 14 amino acids. CDR3 nucleotide sequence: TGTGCCAGCAGCTTACAGGGGCGGCCCTACGAGCAGTACTTC. It encodes CASSLQGRPYEQYF. Combining the CDR3 with reference TRBV5-6 and TRBJ2-7 gives the whole variable domain DAGVTQSPTHLIKTRGQQVTLRCSPKSGHDTVSWYQQALGQGPQFIFQYYEEEERQRGNFPDRFSGHQFPNYSSELNVNALLLGDSALYLCASSLQGRPYEQYFGPGTRLTVT.

The rearrangement joins TRBV11-2 to TRBJ2-7; D remains ambiguous. Germline V gene data show CDR1 as SGHAT and CDR2 as FQNNGV. The CDR3 runs to 14 residues. Trimming took 2 bases from V and 3 from J, leaving 11 bases between them. CDR3 in amino acids: CASSLTPKYYEQYF. CDR3 sequence (DNA): TGTGCCAGCAGCTTAACTCCAAAATACTACGAGCAGTACTTC.

The chain employs TRBV29-1 and TRBJ1-1; TRBD1 agrees at 10 bases. CDR1 is SQVTM and CDR2 is ANQGSEA in the germline V gene. The CDR3 has 12 residues. J lost 3 bases, V lost 7 bases, and 2 bases had no gene match. Written as DNA, the CDR3 is TGCAGCGGCGGACAGGGGGACACTGAAGCTTTCTTT. Its translation: CSGGQGDTEAFF. The whole variable domain, filled in from reference TRBV29-1 and TRBJ1-1, reads SAVISQKPSRDICQRGTSLTIQCQVDSQVTMMFWYRQQPGQSLTLIATANQGSEATYESGFVIDKFPISRPNLTFSTLTVSNMSPEDSSIYLCSGGQGDTEAFFGQGTRLTVV.

The V call is TRBV7-9, the J call TRBJ1-1; 9 nucleotides line up with TRBD1. The CDR3 has 16 amino acids. The V gene end was trimmed by 8 bases and the J gene end by 5 bases; junction bases not matched to a gene: 15. The V gene's germline CDR1 is SEHNR and CDR2 FQNEAQ (reference sequence). This chain's CDR3 is CASFSGTGLGWTEAFF. In DNA form, the CDR3 reads TGTGCCAGCTTTTCCGGGACAGGGTTGGGTTGGACTGAAGCTTTCTTT.

J is TRBJ1-2 and V is TRBV5-4, with TRBD1 as a possible D gene (6 bases). V shed 4 bases and J shed 4 bases, with 20 bases lying between them. Germline V lookup: CDR1 SGHNT, CDR2 YYREEE (reference sequence). This CDR3 has 16 amino acids. The chain's CDR3 is CASSPEPVAGAYGYTF. DNA of the CDR3: TGTGCCAGCAGCCCCGAGCCTGTGGCAGGGGCCTATGGCTACACCTTC.

This clone was found once. The chain combines TRBV7-8 with TRBJ2-7, with 8 bases that match TRBD1. V dropped 1 base and J dropped 3; count of bases not matched to a gene: 5. CDR1 is SGHVS and CDR2 is FQNEAQ in the germline V gene. The CDR3 length is 15 residues. The CDR3 reads CASSLGTGTDYEQYF. CDR3 coding DNA: TGTGCCAGCAGCTTAGGGACAGGGACGGACTACGAGCAGTACTTC.

The chain recombines TRBV19 with TRBJ2-7, with 8 positions matching TRBD1. CDR3 size: 13 residues. Germline V gene sequence: CDR1 LNHDA, CDR2 SQIVND (reference sequence). J was trimmed by 4 bases and V by 5 bases; bases with no gene match: 4. The CDR3 is CASSADRVYEQYF. CDR3 nucleotide sequence: TGTGCCAGTAGTGCGGACAGGGTGTACGAGCAGTACTTC.

The rearrangement uses TRBV9 and TRBJ2-7; D not resolved. Germline assignment: CDR1 SGDLS and CDR2 YYNGEE. The CDR3 length is 15 residues. V was trimmed by 0 bases and J by 5 bases, leaving 15 bases between them. CDR3 protein: CASSVEISSYDEQYF. The CDR3 DNA is TGTGCCAGCAGCGTAGAGATAAGTAGCTACGACGAGCAGTACTTC.

The chain carries TRBV29-1 and TRBJ1-5; D not resolved. Germline CDR1 SQVTM, CDR2 ANQGSEA. This CDR3 contains 12 residues. The V end was cut by 4 bases, the J end by 5 bases, with 9 bases between. CDR3 region: CSVGGVDQPQHF. CDR3 nucleotides: TGCAGCGTTGGCGGGGTTGATCAGCCCCAGCATTTT.

The chain employs TRBV14 and TRBJ1-2; TRBD1 aligns across 9 bases. V was pared by 4 bases and J by 5 bases, with 17 bases of the junction left unmatched. This CDR3 contains 18 residues. CDR1 is SGHDN and CDR2 is FVKESK in the germline V gene. This chain's CDR3 is CASSLFTDRTGDEYGYTF. The CDR3 DNA follows: TGTGCCAGCAGCCTTTTTACGGACCGGACAGGGGACGAGTATGGCTACACCTTC.

The chain joins TRBV7-2 to TRBJ2-7; 11 positions match TRBD1. In germline, CDR1 is SGHTA, CDR2 FQGNSA. CDR3 size: 15 residues. V was clipped by 5 bases and J by 0 bases; unmatched bases: 3. CDR3 bases: TGTGCCAGCAGCCCGGGACAGGGGGGCTCCTACGAGCAGTACTTC. Protein sequence: CASSPGQGGSYEQYF.

This chain joins TRBV18 and TRBJ2-7; a possible D gene is TRBD2 (5 bases). The ends were cut back, 3 bases at V and 6 bases at J, with 9 bases in the middle. CDR3 length: 12 amino acids. From germline, CDR1 is KGHSH and CDR2 LQKENI. CDR3 sequence: CASSPMAGEQYF. Here the CDR3 DNA reads TGTGCCAGCTCACCCATGGCGGGCGAGCAGTACTTC.